Listed below are T cell receptor beta chains from one sample, sequenced in a study of blood T cells in healthy people across ages. TCRdb processed the 5' RACE reads anew with MiXCR; each CDR3 protein has one entry. The sample includes about 1.5 million distinct CDR3 sequences, 35% to 45% seen only once; the top ten take about 3.8%. Sequencing was done on a sample of blood. These receptors all come from a woman aged 18-35 years in good health. The CDR3 runs from the conserved cysteine through the conserved F or W. The D gene is left open where the match is weak. The size of a clone is reported for some rows only, either as once, few or many, or as a class for expanded clones.

TRBV6-6,-,TRBJ1-1,-,CASSRPTNTEAFF,TGTGCCAGCAGCCGGCCGACAAACACTGAAGCTTTCTTT
TRBV20-1,-,TRBJ2-3,-,CSARDKGRGDTQYF,TGCAGTGCTAGAGATAAGGGGAGGGGGGATACGCAGTATTTT
TRBV14,-,TRBJ2-1,-,CASANLARAYNEQFF,TGTGCCAGTGCCAACTTGGCCCGGGCGTACAATGAGCAGTTCTTC
TRBV12-3/TRBV12-4,few,TRBJ2-1,TRBD2,CASSLELAGGDEQFF,TGTGCCAGCAGTTTGGAACTAGCGGGTGGGGATGAGCAGTTCTTC
TRBV6-5,-,TRBJ1-3,-,CASTPADSGNTIYF,TGTGCCAGCACCCCAGCGGACTCTGGAAACACCATATATTTT
TRBV27,-,TRBJ2-3,-,CASSPLSSGTSTDTQYF,TGTGCCAGCAGTCCCCTTTCGTCCGGGACCAGCACAGATACGCAGTATTTT
TRBV6-1,-,TRBJ1-1,-,CASSPRAEAEAFF,TGTGCCAGCAGTCCGCGGGCGGAGGCTGAAGCTTTCTTT
TRBV7-9,-,TRBJ2-1,-,CASTVGVGSEQFF,TGTGCCAGCACCGTAGGGGTGGGGTCTGAGCAGTTCTTC
TRBV6-1,-,TRBJ2-6,TRBD2,CASSKRLAELVGANVLTF,TGTGCCAGCAGTAAGCGTCTAGCGGAGTTGGTTGGGGCCAACGTCCTGACTTTC
TRBV6-5,many,TRBJ2-7,-,CASSYSGNYEQYF,TGTGCCAGCAGTTACTCAGGAAACTACGAGCAGTACTTC